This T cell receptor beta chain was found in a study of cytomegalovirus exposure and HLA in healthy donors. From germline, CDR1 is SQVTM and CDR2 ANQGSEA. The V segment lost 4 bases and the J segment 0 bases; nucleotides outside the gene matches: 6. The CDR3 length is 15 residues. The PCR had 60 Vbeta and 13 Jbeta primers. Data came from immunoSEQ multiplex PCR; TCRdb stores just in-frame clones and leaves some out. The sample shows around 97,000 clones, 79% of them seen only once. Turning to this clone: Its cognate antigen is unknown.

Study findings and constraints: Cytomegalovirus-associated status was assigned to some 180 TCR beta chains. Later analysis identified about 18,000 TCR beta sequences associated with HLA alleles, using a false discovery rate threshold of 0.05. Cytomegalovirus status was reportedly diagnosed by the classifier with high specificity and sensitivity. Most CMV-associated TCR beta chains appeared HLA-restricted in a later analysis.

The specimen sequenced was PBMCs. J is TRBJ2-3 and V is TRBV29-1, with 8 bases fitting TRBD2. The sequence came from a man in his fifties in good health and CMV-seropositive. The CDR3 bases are TGCAGCGTTGTGGGGGCTAGCGGGAGCACAGATACGCAGTATTTT. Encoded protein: CSVVGASGSTDTQYF.